This T cell receptor beta chain was profiled in a study of breast tumors, draining lymph nodes, adjacent tissues. The study, taken as a whole, reports: Luminal-like breast cancer showed significantly greater tumor-nontumor repertoire similarity than basal-like breast cancer did. Tumors had less TCR diversity than lymph nodes, more than nontumor tissue. Most tumor T cells seemingly derive from lymph node, then expand in tumor. The lymph node origin of tumor T cells was framed as consistent with a hypothesis, not demonstrated.

Samples came from axillary lymph nodes draining the breast cancer. This clonotype was counted at least ten times. Its antigen remains unknown. Each CDR3 protein is one row after TCRdb ran MiXCR on the multiplex PCR reads. The repertoire holds some 120,000 distinct CDR3 sequences, with just under 20% as singletons. With 6 bases removed from V and 7 bases from J, the gap between germline ends came to 16 bases. CDR3 size: 15 residues. Germline CDR1 and CDR2: MNHNY and SVGAGI (reference sequence). J is TRBJ1-6 and V is TRBV6-6; D is perhaps TRBD1 (6 bases). Sequencing was performed on axillary lymph node tissue. The source of this sequence is a female donor with breast cancer. Some clones in this sample may be carry-over from other donors' samples. For the CDR3, the DNA is TGTGCCAGCAGACCCCCCCCGGGGGCGAATTCACCCCTCCACTTT. It yields the protein CASRPPPGANSPLHF.